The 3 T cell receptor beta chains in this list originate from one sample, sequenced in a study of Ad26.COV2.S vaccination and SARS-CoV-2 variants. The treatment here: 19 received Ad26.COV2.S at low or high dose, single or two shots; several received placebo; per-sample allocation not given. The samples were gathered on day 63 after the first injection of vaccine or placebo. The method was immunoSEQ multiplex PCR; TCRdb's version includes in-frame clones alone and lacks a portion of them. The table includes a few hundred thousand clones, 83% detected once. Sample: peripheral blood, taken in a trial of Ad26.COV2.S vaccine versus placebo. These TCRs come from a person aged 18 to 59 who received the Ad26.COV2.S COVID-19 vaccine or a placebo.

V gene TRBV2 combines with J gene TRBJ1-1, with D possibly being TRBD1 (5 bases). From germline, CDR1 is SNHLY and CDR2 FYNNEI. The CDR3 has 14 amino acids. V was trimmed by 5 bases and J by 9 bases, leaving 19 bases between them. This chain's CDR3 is CASSMAGGAGKAFF. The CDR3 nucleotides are TGTGCCAGCAGTATGGCTGGAGGGGCAGGTAAAGCTTTCTTT.

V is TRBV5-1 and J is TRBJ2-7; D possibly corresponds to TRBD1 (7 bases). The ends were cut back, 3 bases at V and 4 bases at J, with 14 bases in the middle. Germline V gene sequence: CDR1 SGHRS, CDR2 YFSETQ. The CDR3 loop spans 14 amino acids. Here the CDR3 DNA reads TGCGCCAGCAGCTCCAAGACAGGGAGGTACGAGCAGTACTTC. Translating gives CASSSKTGRYEQYF.

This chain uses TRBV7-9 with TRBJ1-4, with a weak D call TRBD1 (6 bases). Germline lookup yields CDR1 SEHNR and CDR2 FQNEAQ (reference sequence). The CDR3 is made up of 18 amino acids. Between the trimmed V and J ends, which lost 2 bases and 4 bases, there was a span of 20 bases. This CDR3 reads CASSLYNLRDTDNEKLFF. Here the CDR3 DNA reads TGTGCCAGCAGCTTATATAATCTGAGGGACACTGATAATGAAAAACTGTTTTTT.